This is a list of T cell receptor beta chains from one sample in a study of CD8 T cells in ankylosing spondylitis. TCRdb re-called the 5' RACE reads with MiXCR, one entry per CDR3 protein. This table holds some 130,000 distinct CDR3 sequences, 7% to 10% found once. The material sequenced was synovial fluid, either unsorted or a sorted T cell fraction (not recorded which). The source is a male donor with ankylosing spondylitis. The CDR3 runs from the conserved cysteine through the conserved F or W. The order of the fields is CDR3 DNA, CDR3 protein, D gene, V gene, J gene, clone size. A D gene is named only where the DNA matches it firmly. The listing skips clone size in some rows; elsewhere it reads once, few, many or a size class.

CDR3nt: TGTGCCAGCAGCTTGCGAAACTCTGGGGCCAACGTCCTGACTTTC; CDR3aa: CASSLRNSGANVLTF; d_gene: NA; v_gene: TRBV7-2; j_gene: TRBJ2-6; abundance: many
CDR3nt: TGCAGTGCTAGTCCCAGGTACGGCTCTGGGGCCAACGTCCTGACTTTC; CDR3aa: CSASPRYGSGANVLTF; d_gene: NA; v_gene: TRBV20-1; j_gene: TRBJ2-6; abundance: many
CDR3nt: TGTGCCAGCAGCCTGGCCGCGGGGGGACTCTCTCAAGAGACCCAGTACTTC; CDR3aa: CASSLAAGGLSQETQYF; d_gene: TRBD2; v_gene: TRBV5-6; j_gene: TRBJ2-5; abundance: few
CDR3nt: TGCGCCAGCAGCCAAGAAGGACGGGATGAAAAACTGTTTTTT; CDR3aa: CASSQEGRDEKLFF; d_gene: NA; v_gene: TRBV4-1; j_gene: TRBJ1-4; abundance: NA
CDR3nt: TGTGCCAGCAGCTCCGGAGGTAGGGGAGGGCCCTATGGCTACACCTTC; CDR3aa: CASSSGGRGGPYGYTF; d_gene: NA; v_gene: TRBV9; j_gene: TRBJ1-2; abundance: many
CDR3nt: TGCACTTTGGACAGGACTGAAGCTTTCTTT; CDR3aa: CTLDRTEAFF; d_gene: TRBD1; v_gene: TRBV20-1; j_gene: TRBJ1-1; abundance: many
CDR3nt: TGTGCCGCGAGAGATCGCACTGAAGCTTTCTTT; CDR3aa: CAARDRTEAFF; d_gene: NA; v_gene: TRBV25-1; j_gene: TRBJ1-1; abundance: many
CDR3nt: TGTGCCAGCAGCCCCCGACAAGGGGCATATGGCTACACCTTC; CDR3aa: CASSPRQGAYGYTF; d_gene: NA; v_gene: TRBV16; j_gene: TRBJ1-2; abundance: many
CDR3nt: TGTGCCAGCAGTGAAGGGTTGTCTGGGGCCAACGTCCTGACTTTC; CDR3aa: CASSEGLSGANVLTF; d_gene: NA; v_gene: TRBV6-1; j_gene: TRBJ2-6; abundance: many
CDR3nt: TGTGCCATCAGTGAGAATGCTGGACTAGCGGGAGGGGAGACCCAGTACTTC; CDR3aa: CAISENAGLAGGETQYF; d_gene: TRBD2; v_gene: TRBV10-3; j_gene: TRBJ2-5; abundance: NA
CDR3nt: TGTGCCAGCAGTAGAGGACTAGCGGGCCATCAAGAGACCCAGTACTTC; CDR3aa: CASSRGLAGHQETQYF; d_gene: TRBD2; v_gene: TRBV27; j_gene: TRBJ2-5; abundance: many
CDR3nt: TGCAGTGCGAATACAGGGGGCACTGAAGCTTTCTTT; CDR3aa: CSANTGGTEAFF; d_gene: TRBD1; v_gene: TRBV20-1; j_gene: TRBJ1-1; abundance: many
CDR3nt: TGTGCCAGCTCCCAGACCGACGGTCCGGGGGATGAGCAGTTCTTC; CDR3aa: CASSQTDGPGDEQFF; d_gene: NA; v_gene: TRBV25-1; j_gene: TRBJ2-1; abundance: many
CDR3nt: TGCAGTGCTAATCACCCGGGACAGGGCCGGGAGACCCAGTACTTC; CDR3aa: CSANHPGQGRETQYF; d_gene: TRBD1; v_gene: TRBV20-1; j_gene: TRBJ2-5; abundance: many
CDR3nt: TGTGCCAGCAGTTCCCTAGCGTCATCCACCGGGGAGCTGTTTTTT; CDR3aa: CASSSLASSTGELFF; d_gene: NA; v_gene: TRBV25-1; j_gene: TRBJ2-2; abundance: NA
CDR3nt: TGTGCCACCAGTGATTCCGGACTACCCGAGCAGTACTTC; CDR3aa: CATSDSGLPEQYF; d_gene: NA; v_gene: TRBV24-1; j_gene: TRBJ2-7; abundance: many
CDR3nt: TGTGCCAGCAAAGGTCAGCCAAACACTGAAGCTTTCTTT; CDR3aa: CASKGQPNTEAFF; d_gene: NA; v_gene: TRBV28; j_gene: TRBJ1-1; abundance: NA